These 6 T cell receptor beta chains were all obtained from the same sample, sequenced in a study of cytomegalovirus exposure and HLA in healthy donors. In the PCR, 60 Vbeta and 13 Jbeta primers were used. Produced via immunoSEQ multiplex PCR; TCRdb's table is partial and in-frame only. This sample carries under 300,000 clones, 80% to 85% of them seen once, and the ten largest clones take less than 8.5%. The sequencing sample was made of PBMCs. The receptors stem from a woman aged 55 to 70 in good health and CMV-seropositive.

The chain has TRBV6-5 and TRBJ1-1; a weak D match, TRBD1 (5 bases). V lost 3 bases and J lost 2, with 7 bases in between. There are 13 residues in the CDR3. Germline lookup yields CDR1 MNHEY and CDR2 SVGAGI. CDR3 loop: CASSYGHNTEAFF. For the CDR3, the DNA is TGTGCCAGCAGTTATGGACATAACACTGAAGCTTTCTTT.

The chain recombines TRBV7-9 with TRBJ2-5; unclear D gene. Trimming cost V 4 bases and J 4 bases, with 13 bases left between them. Germline V gene data show CDR1 as SEHNR and CDR2 as FQNEAQ (reference sequence). The CDR3 is made up of 14 amino acids. CDR3 sequence (DNA): TGTGCCAGCAGCTCTAGTAGCCATTTAGAGACCCAGTACTTC. It encodes CASSSSSHLETQYF. Using reference TRBV7-9 and TRBJ2-5 for the parts outside the CDR3, the full variable domain is DTGVSQNPRHKITKRGQNVTFRCDPISEHNRLYWYRQTLGQGPEFLTYFQNEAQLEKSRLLSDRFSAERPKGSFSTLEIQRTEQGDSAMYLCASSSSSHLETQYFGPGTRLLVL.

In regard to this clone: The sample contains more than one DNA sequence encoding this CDR3. The chain uses TRBV11-3 and TRBJ2-7, with D perhaps TRBD1 (6 bases). The germline CDR1 and CDR2 sequences are SGHNT and YENEEA. V was cut by 6 bases and J by 5 bases, with 14 bases left in between. The CDR3 is 13 residues long. The CDR3 here is CASSLNRDHEQYF. Written as DNA, the CDR3 is TGTGCCAGCAGTTTAAACAGGGACCACGAGCAGTACTTC.

The V call is TRBV18, the J call TRBJ2-5; D is possibly TRBD2 (6 bases). Trimming left V 4 bases short and J 4 bases short, with 10 bases between. This CDR3 is 13 amino acids long. The germline gives CDR1 KGHSH, CDR2 LQKENI. CDR3 loop: CASSLGLLETQYF. CDR3 DNA: TGTGCCAGCTCACTCGGACTATTAGAGACCCAGTACTTC.

The V gene is TRBV7-3, the J gene TRBJ2-3, with 8 bases identical to TRBD1. The CDR3 length is 14 residues. The germline V gene encodes CDR1 SGHTA and CDR2 FQGTGA. Losses at the gene ends were 3 bases for V and 3 bases for J; bases not matched to a gene: 2. DNA of the CDR3: TGTGCCAGCAGCTTGGACAGGGTTACAGATACGCAGTATTTT. Protein product: CASSLDRVTDTQYF.

The sample holds one count of this clone. V gene TRBV5-1 combines with J gene TRBJ2-2; TRBD1 matches at 8 bases. Looked up from germline, CDR1 is SGHRS and CDR2 is YFSETQ. With 2 bases clipped from V and 6 bases from J, the junction kept 6 bases outside the gene matches. The CDR3 totals 15 residues. CDR3 protein: CASSFSRGQAGELFF. In DNA, the CDR3 is TGCGCCAGCAGCTTCTCCAGGGGGCAAGCCGGGGAGCTGTTTTTT.